In this sample, the clone carrying this T cell receptor beta chain turned up a few times. TCRdb reprocessed the reads with MiXCR, giving one entry per CDR3 protein. The data hold roughly 600,000 distinct CDR3 sequences, with approximately 24% observed a single time. This entry is derived from a study of T cell repertoires in cytomegalovirus infection. The sample comprised CD8+ T cells from PBMCs. This TCR was sampled from a human donor in good health (CMV status not recorded). Some clones in this sample may be carry-over from other donors' samples.

In nucleotides, the CDR3 is TGCGCCAGCAGCCGCAACCGGGACGTCCTAGAATTTTACACTGAAGCTTTCTTT. It encodes CASSRNRDVLEFYTEAFF. The chain recombines TRBV5-1 with TRBJ1-1; possibly TRBD1 for D (5 bases). The length of the CDR3 is 18 residues. Between the trimmed V and J ends, which lost 4 bases and 3 bases, there was a span of 25 bases. Germline V gene data show CDR1 as SGHRS and CDR2 as YFSETQ.